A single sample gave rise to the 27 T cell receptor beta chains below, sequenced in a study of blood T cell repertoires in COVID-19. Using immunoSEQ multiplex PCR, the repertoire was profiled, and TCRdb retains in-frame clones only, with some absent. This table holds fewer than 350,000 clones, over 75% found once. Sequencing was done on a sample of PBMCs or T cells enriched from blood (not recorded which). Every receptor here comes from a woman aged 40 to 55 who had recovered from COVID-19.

CDR3 in amino acids: CASSQTGLGGNTIYF. The CDR3 DNA follows: TGTGCCAGCAGCCAGACAGGGTTGGGAGGAAACACCATATATTTT. The chain uses TRBV2 and TRBJ1-3; TRBD1 agrees at 7 bases. CDR3 length equals 15 residues. The germline gives CDR1 SNHLY, CDR2 FYNNEI. V gave up 6 bases and J gave up 4 bases; unmatched junction bases: 9.

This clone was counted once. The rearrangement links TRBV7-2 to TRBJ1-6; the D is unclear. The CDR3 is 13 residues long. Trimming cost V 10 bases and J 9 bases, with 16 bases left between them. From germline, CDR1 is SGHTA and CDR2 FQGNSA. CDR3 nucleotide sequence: TGTGCCACCTCTCGGGTGGGTAGTTCACCCCTCCACTTT. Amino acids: CATSRVGSSPLHF.

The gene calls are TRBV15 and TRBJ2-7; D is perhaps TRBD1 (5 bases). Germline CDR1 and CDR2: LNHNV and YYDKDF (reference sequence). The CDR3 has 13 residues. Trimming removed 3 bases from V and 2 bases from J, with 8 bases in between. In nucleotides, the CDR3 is TGTGCCACCAGCAGGCCAGGGACCTACGAGCAGTACTTC. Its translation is CATSRPGTYEQYF.

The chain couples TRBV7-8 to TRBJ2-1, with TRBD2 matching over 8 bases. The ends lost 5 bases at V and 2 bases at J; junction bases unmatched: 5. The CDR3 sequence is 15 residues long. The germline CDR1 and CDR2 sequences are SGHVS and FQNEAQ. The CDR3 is CASSEAGDPYNEQFF. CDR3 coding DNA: TGTGCCAGCAGCGAAGCGGGAGACCCCTACAATGAGCAGTTCTTC.

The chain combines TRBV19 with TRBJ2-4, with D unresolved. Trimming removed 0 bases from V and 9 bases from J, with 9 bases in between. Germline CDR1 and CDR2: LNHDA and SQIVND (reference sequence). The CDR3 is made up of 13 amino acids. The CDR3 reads CASSIDHELIQYF. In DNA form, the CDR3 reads TGTGCCAGTAGTATAGATCACGAGCTCATTCAGTACTTC.

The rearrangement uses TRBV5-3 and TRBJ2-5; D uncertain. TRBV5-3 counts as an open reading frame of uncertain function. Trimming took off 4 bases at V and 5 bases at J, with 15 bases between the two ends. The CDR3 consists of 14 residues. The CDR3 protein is CARSIPLALETQYF. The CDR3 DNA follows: TGTGCCAGAAGCATCCCTTTAGCACTCGAGACCCAGTACTTC.

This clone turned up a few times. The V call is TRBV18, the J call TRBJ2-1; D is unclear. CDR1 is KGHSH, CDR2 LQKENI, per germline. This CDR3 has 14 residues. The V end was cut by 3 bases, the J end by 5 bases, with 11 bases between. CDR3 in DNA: TGTGCCAGCTCACCTGTCCCCCAGGACAATGAGCAGTTCTTC. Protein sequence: CASSPVPQDNEQFF.

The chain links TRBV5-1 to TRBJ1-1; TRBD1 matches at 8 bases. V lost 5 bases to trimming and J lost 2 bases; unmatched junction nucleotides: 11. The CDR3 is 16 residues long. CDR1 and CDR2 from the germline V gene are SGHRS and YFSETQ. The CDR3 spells CASSYAQTGANTEAFF. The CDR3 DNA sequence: TGCGCCAGCAGTTACGCCCAGACAGGGGCAAACACTGAAGCTTTCTTT.

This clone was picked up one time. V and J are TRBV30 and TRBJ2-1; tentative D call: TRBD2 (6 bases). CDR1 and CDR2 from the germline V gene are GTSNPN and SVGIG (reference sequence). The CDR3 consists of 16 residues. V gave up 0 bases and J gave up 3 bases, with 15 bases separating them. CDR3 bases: TGTGCCTGGAGTGTACTCGTGTCTAGCGACTACAATGAGCAGTTCTTC. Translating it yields CAWSVLVSSDYNEQFF.

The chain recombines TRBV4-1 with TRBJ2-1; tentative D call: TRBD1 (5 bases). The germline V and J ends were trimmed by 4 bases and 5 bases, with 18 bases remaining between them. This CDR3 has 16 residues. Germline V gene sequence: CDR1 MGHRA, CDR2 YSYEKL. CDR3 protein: CASSPPPQETDNEQFF. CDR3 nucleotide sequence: TGCGCCAGCAGCCCCCCTCCCCAGGAGACAGACAATGAGCAGTTCTTC.

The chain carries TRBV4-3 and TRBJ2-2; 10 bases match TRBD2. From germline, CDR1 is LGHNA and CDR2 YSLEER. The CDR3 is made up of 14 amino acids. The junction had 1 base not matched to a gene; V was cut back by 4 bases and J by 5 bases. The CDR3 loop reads CASSPGLATGELFF. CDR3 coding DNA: TGCGCCAGCAGCCCGGGACTAGCGACCGGGGAGCTGTTTTTT.

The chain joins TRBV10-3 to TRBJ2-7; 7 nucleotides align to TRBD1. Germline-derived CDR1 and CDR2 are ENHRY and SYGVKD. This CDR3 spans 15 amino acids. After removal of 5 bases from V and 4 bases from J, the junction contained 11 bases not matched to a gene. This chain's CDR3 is CAISSSGGPAYEQYF. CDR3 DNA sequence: TGTGCCATCAGTTCTTCAGGGGGTCCCGCATACGAGCAGTACTTC.

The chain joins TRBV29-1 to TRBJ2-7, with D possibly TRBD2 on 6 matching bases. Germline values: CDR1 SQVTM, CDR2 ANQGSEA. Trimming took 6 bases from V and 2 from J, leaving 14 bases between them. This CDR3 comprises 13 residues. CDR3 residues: CSVKGRGAYEQYF. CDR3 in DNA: TGCAGCGTCAAGGGGCGGGGCGCCTACGAGCAGTACTTC.

The CDR3 coding sequence is TGTGCCAGCAGCTTCGGGGGCAATGAGCAGTTCTTC. Translation gives CASSFGGNEQFF. This sequence joins TRBV13 and TRBJ2-1; the D gene is possibly TRBD2 (6 bases). Trimming cost V 3 bases and J 6 bases, with 6 bases left between them. There are 12 residues in the CDR3. CDR1 PRHDT and CDR2 FYEKMQ come from the germline V gene (reference sequence).

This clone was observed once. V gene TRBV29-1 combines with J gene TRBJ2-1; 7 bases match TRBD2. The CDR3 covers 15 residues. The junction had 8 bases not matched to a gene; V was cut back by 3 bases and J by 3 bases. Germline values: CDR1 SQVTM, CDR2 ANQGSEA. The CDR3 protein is CSVDREASGYNEQFF. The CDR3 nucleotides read TGCAGCGTTGACCGTGAAGCTAGCGGCTACAATGAGCAGTTCTTC.

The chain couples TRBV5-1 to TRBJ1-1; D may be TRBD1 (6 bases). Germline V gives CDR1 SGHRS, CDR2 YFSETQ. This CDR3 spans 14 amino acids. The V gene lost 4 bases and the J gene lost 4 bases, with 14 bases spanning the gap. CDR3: CASSPTTGSTEAFF. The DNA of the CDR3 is TGCGCCAGCAGCCCTACTACAGGGTCCACTGAAGCTTTCTTT. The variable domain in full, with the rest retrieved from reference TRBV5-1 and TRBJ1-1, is KAGVTQTPRYLIKTRGQQVTLSCSPISGHRSVSWYQQTPGQGLQFLFEYFSETQRNKGNFPGRFSGRQFSNSRSEMNVSTLELGDSALYLCASSPTTGSTEAFFGQGTRLTVV.

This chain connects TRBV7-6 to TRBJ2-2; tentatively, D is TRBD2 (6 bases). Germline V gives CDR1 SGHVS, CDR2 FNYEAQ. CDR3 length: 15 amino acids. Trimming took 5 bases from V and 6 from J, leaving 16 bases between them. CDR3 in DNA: TGTGCCAGCAGCGCAAAGATCGGGGGTCCCGGGGAGCTGTTTTTT. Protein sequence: CASSAKIGGPGELFF.

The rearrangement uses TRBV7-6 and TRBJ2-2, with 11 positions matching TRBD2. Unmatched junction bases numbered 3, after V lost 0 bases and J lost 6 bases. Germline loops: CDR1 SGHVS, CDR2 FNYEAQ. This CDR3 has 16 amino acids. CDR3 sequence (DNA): TGTGCCAGCAGCTTAGCGCTAGCGGGGGGTCCCGGGGAGCTGTTTTTT. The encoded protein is CASSLALAGGPGELFF.

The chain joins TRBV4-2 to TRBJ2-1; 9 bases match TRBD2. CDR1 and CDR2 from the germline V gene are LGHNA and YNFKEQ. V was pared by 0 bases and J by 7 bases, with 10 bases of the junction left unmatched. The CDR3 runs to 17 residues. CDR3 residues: CASSQEASGTPGNEQFF. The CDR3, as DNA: TGTGCCAGCAGCCAAGAGGCTAGCGGGACCCCGGGGAATGAGCAGTTCTTC.

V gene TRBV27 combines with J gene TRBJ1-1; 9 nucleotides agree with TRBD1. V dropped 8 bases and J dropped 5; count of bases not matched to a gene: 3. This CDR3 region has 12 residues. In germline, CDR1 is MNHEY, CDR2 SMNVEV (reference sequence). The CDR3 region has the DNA TGTGCCAGCGGGACAGGGAGTACTGAAGCTTTCTTT. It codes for CASGTGSTEAFF.

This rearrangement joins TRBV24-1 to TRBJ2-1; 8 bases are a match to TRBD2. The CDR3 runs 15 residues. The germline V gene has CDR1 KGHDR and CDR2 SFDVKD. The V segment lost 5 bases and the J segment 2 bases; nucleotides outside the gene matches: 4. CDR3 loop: CATSGLAGTYNEQFF. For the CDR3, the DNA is TGTGCCACCAGTGGGCTAGCGGGTACCTACAATGAGCAGTTCTTC.

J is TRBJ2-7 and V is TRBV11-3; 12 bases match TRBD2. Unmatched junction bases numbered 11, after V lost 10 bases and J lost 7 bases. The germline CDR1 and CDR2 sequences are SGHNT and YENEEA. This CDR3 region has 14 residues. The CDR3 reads CAIQPGLAGKEQYF. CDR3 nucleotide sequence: TGTGCCATTCAGCCGGGACTAGCGGGTAAGGAGCAGTACTTC.

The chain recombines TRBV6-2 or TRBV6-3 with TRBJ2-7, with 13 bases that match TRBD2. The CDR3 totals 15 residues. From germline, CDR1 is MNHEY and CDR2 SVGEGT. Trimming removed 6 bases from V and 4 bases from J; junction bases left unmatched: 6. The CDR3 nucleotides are TGTGCCAGCAGCCCGGGACTAGCGGGAATGTACGAGCAGTACTTC. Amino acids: CASSPGLAGMYEQYF.

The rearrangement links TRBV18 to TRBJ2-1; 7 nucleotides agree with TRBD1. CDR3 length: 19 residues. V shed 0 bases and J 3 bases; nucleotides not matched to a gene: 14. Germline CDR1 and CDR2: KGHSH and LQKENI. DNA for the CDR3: TGTGCCAGCTCACCACCGAGAGGGCAGACAGGGATTTACTACAATGAGCAGTTCTTC. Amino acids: CASSPPRGQTGIYYNEQFF.

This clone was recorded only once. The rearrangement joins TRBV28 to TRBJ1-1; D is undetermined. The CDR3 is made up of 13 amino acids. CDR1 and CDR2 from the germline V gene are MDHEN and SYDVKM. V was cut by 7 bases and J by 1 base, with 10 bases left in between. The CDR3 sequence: CASTGLPNTEAFF. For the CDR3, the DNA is TGTGCCAGCACTGGACTGCCGAACACTGAAGCTTTCTTT. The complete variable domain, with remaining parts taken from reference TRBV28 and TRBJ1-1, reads DVKVTQSSRYLVKRTGEKVFLECVQDMDHENMFWYRQDPGLGLRLIYFSYDVKMKEKGDIPEGYSVSREKKERFSLILESASTNQTSMYLCASTGLPNTEAFFGQGTRLTVV.

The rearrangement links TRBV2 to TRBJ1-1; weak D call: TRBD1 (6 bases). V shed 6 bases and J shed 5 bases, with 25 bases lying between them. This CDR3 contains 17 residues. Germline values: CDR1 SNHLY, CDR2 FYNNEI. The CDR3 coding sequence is TGTGCCAGCAGCTTTCTACGGGGCAGGGGATGGAGTACTGAAGCTTTCTTT. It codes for CASSFLRGRGWSTEAFF.

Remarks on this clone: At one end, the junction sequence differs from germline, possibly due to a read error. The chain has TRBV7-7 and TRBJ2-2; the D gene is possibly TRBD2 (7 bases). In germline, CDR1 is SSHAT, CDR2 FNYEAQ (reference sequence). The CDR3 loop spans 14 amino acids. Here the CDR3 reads CASSPGEGTGELFF. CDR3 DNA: TGTGCTAGCAGCCCAGGGGAGGGCACCGGGGAGCTGTTTTTT.